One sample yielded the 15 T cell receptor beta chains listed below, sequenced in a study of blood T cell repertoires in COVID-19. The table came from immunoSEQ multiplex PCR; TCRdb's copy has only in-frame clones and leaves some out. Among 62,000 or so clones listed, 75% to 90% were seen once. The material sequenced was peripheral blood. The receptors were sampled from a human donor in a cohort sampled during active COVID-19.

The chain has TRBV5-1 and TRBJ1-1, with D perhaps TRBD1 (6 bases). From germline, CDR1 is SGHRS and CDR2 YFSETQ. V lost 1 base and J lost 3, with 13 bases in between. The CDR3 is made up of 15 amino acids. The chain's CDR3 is CASSLRLGGDTEAFF. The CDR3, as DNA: TGCGCCAGCAGCTTGCGGCTAGGGGGGGACACTGAAGCTTTCTTT.

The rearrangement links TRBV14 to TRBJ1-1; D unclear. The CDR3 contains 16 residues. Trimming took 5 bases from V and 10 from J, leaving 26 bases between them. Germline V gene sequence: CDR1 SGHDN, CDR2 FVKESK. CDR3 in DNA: TGTGCCAGCAGCTCTCTTGAGGGTAGTATTCGCCACAGAGCTTTCTTT. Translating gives CASSSLEGSIRHRAFF.

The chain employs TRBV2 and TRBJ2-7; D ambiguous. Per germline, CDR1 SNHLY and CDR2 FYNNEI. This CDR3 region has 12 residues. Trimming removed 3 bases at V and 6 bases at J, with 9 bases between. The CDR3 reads CASSETFFEQYF. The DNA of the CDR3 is TGTGCCAGCAGTGAGACTTTTTTCGAGCAGTACTTC.

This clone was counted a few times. As DNA, the CDR3 is TGTGCCAGCAGCTCGGGACAGACGTCGCAGTACTTC. This sequence encodes CASSSGQTSQYF. V gene TRBV7-9 combines with J gene TRBJ2-7; 7 bases are shared with TRBD1. This CDR3 spans 12 amino acids. V gave up 4 bases and J gave up 9 bases; unmatched junction bases: 6. Germline CDR1 SEHNR, CDR2 FQNEAQ (reference sequence).

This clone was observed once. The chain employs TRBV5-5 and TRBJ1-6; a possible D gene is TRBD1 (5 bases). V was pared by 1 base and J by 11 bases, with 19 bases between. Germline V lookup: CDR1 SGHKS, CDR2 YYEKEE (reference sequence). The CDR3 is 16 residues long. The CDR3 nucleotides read TGTGCCAGCAGCTTGTTTTCGGGGGTACGAATGGCACCCCTCCACTTT. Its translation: CASSLFSGVRMAPLHF.

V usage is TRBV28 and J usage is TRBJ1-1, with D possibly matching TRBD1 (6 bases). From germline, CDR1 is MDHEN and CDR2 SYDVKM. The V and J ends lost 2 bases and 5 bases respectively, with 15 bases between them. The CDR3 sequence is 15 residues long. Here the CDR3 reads CASSLARGRRTEAFF. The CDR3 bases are TGTGCCAGCAGTTTAGCCAGGGGCCGGCGAACTGAAGCTTTCTTT.

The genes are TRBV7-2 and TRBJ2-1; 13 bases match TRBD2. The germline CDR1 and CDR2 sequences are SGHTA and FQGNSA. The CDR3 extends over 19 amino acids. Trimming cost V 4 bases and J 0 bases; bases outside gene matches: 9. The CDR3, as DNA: TGTGCCAGCAGCTCCCGGACTAGCGGGAGTTTAGGCTCCTACAATGAGCAGTTCTTC. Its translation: CASSSRTSGSLGSYNEQFF.

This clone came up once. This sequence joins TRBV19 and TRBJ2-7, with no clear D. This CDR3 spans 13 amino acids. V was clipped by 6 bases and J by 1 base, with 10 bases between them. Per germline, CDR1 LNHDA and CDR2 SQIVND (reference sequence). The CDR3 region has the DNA TGTGCCAGTAGCCACGGTCCTTCCTACGAGCAGTACTTC. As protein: CASSHGPSYEQYF.

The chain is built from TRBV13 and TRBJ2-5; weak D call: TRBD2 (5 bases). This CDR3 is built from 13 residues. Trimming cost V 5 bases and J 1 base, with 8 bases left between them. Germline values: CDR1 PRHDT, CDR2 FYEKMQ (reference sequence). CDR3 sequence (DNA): TGTGCCAGCAGCCCCGGGATCCAAGAGACCCAGTACTTC. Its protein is CASSPGIQETQYF.

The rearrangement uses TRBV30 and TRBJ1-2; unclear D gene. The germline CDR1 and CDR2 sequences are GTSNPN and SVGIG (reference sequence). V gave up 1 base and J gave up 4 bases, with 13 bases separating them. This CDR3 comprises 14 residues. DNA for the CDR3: TGTGCCTGGAGTGCACAGATAAACTCCTATGGCTACACCTTC. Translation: CAWSAQINSYGYTF.

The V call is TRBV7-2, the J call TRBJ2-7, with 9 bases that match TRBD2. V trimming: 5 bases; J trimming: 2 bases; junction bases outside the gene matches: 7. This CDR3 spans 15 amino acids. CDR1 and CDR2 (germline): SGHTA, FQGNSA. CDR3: CASSSSGRGPYEQYF. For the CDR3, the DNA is TGTGCCAGCAGCAGTAGCGGGAGAGGCCCCTACGAGCAGTACTTC.

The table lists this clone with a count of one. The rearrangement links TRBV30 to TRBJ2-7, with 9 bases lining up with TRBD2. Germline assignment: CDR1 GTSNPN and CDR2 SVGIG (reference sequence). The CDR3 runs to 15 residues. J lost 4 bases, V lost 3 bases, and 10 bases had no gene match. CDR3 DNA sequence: TGTGCCTGGAGGGGGCTAGCGGGACCCCAGTACGAGCAGTACTTC. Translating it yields CAWRGLAGPQYEQYF.

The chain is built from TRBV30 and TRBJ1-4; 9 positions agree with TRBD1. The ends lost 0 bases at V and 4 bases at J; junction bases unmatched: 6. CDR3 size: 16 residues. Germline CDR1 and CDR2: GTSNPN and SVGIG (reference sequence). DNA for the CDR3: TGTGCCTGGAGTGTCCAGGACAGGGGCCTTAATGAAAAACTGTTTTTT. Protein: CAWSVQDRGLNEKLFF.

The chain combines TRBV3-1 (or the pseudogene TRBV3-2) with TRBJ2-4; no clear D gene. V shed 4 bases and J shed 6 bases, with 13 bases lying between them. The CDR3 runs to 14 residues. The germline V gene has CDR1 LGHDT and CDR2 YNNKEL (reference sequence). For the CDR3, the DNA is TGTGCCAGCAGCCCCTTCCTCTCAGGAAACATTCAGTACTTC. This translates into CASSPFLSGNIQYF.

The CDR3 loop is CASSNRQGATGELFF. The CDR3 nucleotides are TGTGCCAGCAGCAACAGACAGGGGGCTACCGGGGAGCTGTTTTTT. This chain uses TRBV7-2 with TRBJ2-2, with 10 bases identical to TRBD1. This CDR3 comprises 15 residues. Germline CDR1 SGHTA, CDR2 FQGNSA. V lost 5 bases to trimming and J lost 5 bases; unmatched junction nucleotides: 5. Variable domain in full (rest from reference TRBV7-2 and TRBJ2-2): GAGVSQSPSNKVTEKGKDVELRCDPISGHTALYWYRQSLGQGLEFLIYFQGNSAPDKSGLPSDRFSAERTGGSVSTLTIQRTQQEDSAVYLCASSNRQGATGELFFGEGSRLTVL.